The rows below give T cell receptor beta chains drawn from one sample of a study of Ad26.COV2.S vaccination and SARS-CoV-2 variants. Using immunoSEQ multiplex PCR, the repertoire was profiled, and TCRdb retains in-frame clones only, with some absent. The repertoire holds 200,000 to 250,000 clones, with around 87% as singletons. Sequenced here: peripheral blood, sampled in a trial of Ad26.COV2.S vaccine versus placebo. Receptors were obtained from a person aged 18-60 years who received the Ad26.COV2.S COVID-19 vaccine or a placebo. Each CDR3 is given with its conserved first and last residue. The D gene is left open where the match is weak. The size field is filled for only some rows; it gives once, few, many or a size class.

clone_size	j_call	v_call	d_call	cdr3_aa	cdr3_nt
.	TRBJ2-7	TRBV28	.	CASSPYRVLYEQYF	TGTGCCAGCAGCCCCTACAGGGTCCTCTACGAGCAGTACTTC
.	TRBJ2-3	TRBV28	.	CASSLGPETDTQYF	TGTGCCAGCAGTTTAGGGCCAGAAACAGATACGCAGTATTTT
.	TRBJ2-1	TRBV7-9	TRBD2	CASSFLAGYNEQFF	TGTGCCAGCAGCTTCCTAGCGGGCTACAATGAGCAGTTCTTC
.	TRBJ1-5	TRBV20-1	.	CSASQGYSNQPQHF	TGCAGTGCTAGTCAGGGGTACAGCAATCAGCCCCAGCATTTT
once	TRBJ2-3	TRBV6-5	.	CASSYSTDGADTQYF	TGTGCCAGCAGTTACTCGACAGATGGGGCAGATACGCAGTATTTT
.	TRBJ1-6	TRBV11-3	.	CASSLQLQHWGYNSPLHF	TGTGCCAGCAGCTTACAGCTCCAACACTGGGGCTATAATTCACCCCTCCACTTT
.	TRBJ1-1	TRBV19	.	CASNGGSNTEAFF	TGTGCCAGTAACGGGGGATCAAACACTGAAGCTTTCTTT
few	TRBJ2-5	TRBV5-1	TRBD1	CASSLSGTVRETQYF	TGCGCCAGCAGCCTGTCCGGGACAGTGCGGGAGACCCAGTACTTC
.	TRBJ1-1	TRBV18	TRBD1	CASSPPLGTGNTEAFF	TGTGCCAGCTCACCCCCTTTGGGGACAGGGAACACTGAAGCTTTCTTT
.	TRBJ2-7	TRBV19	TRBD2	CASSTLPGAGDEQYF	TGTGCCAGTAGTACCCTCCCTGGGGCGGGAGACGAGCAGTACTTC
.	TRBJ2-3	TRBV7-6	TRBD1	CASSFTLRGQSTDTQYF	TGTGCCAGCAGCTTCACCCTCAGGGGACAGTCCACAGATACGCAGTATTTT
.	TRBJ1-2	TRBV2	.	CASRAEGVLTYGYTF	TGTGCCAGCAGGGCAGAAGGGGTACTTACCTATGGCTACACCTTC
.	TRBJ2-5	TRBV6-5	TRBD2	CASRTSGSSETQYF	TGTGCCAGCCGTACTAGCGGGAGTTCAGAGACCCAGTACTTC
.	TRBJ2-6	TRBV4-1	.	CASSPPGLLSSGANVLTF	TGCGCCAGCAGCCCCCCGGGGCTTCTGTCTTCTGGGGCCAACGTCCTGACTTTC
.	TRBJ2-1	TRBV24-1	TRBD2	CATSDSQSGRDYNEQFF	TGTGCCACCAGTGACTCACAGTCCGGGAGGGATTACAATGAGCAGTTCTTC
.	TRBJ2-7	TRBV9	.	CASSRDTSYEQYF	TGTGCCAGCAGCCGGGACACCTCCTACGAGCAGTACTTC
.	TRBJ1-6	TRBV6-2/TRBV6-3	.	CASSYAVSGTPAGNSPLHF	TGTGCCAGCAGTTACGCAGTTTCCGGGACCCCGGCGGGGAATTCACCCCTCCACTTT
.	TRBJ2-5	TRBV6-5	.	CASSYNRMGETQYF	TGTGCCAGCAGTTACAATCGGATGGGGGAGACCCAGTACTTC
.	TRBJ1-5	TRBV5-1	.	CASSLGPGLYQPQHF	TGCGCCAGCAGCTTGGGGCCAGGCCTTTATCAGCCCCAGCATTTT
.	TRBJ1-1	TRBV5-6	TRBD1	CASSLEGGAGTEAFF	TGTGCCAGCAGCTTGGAAGGGGGCGCAGGCACTGAAGCTTTCTTT
.	TRBJ1-6	TRBV18	.	CASSPPGGSRPLHF	TGTGCCAGCTCACCACCAGGAGGGTCCAGGCCCCTCCACTTT
.	TRBJ2-3	TRBV10-3	.	CAISEGSSSTDTQYF	TGTGCCATCAGTGAGGGCAGCTCTAGCACAGATACGCAGTATTTT
.	TRBJ2-1	TRBV18	TRBD1	CASPGQNNEQFF	TGTGCCAGCCCGGGACAGAACAATGAGCAGTTCTTC
.	TRBJ2-7	TRBV24-1	TRBD1	CATSEAGTGDEQYF	TGTGCCACCAGTGAGGCCGGGACAGGGGACGAGCAGTACTTC
once	TRBJ1-1	TRBV9	TRBD1	CASSVGVGTGGTEAFF	TGTGCCAGCAGCGTAGGAGTCGGGACAGGGGGCACTGAAGCTTTCTTT
.	TRBJ2-1	TRBV12-5	TRBD2	CASGHGGAGNEQFF	TGTGCTAGTGGCCACGGGGGGGCGGGAAATGAGCAGTTCTTC
.	TRBJ1-5	TRBV19	.	CASSSHRSPNQPQHF	TGTGCCAGTAGTTCTCACAGGTCCCCCAATCAGCCCCAGCATTTT
.	TRBJ1-2	TRBV5-8	.	CASSLGGFSYGYTF	TGTGCCAGCAGCTTGGGGGGGTTCAGCTATGGCTACACCTTC
.	TRBJ2-5	TRBV10-1	TRBD1	CASSSNRDSEGTQYF	TGCGCCAGCAGCAGCAACCGGGACAGCGAGGGGACCCAGTACTTC
.	TRBJ2-7	TRBV6-1	.	CASSEALRGDEQYF	TGTGCCAGCAGTGAAGCCTTACGGGGCGACGAGCAGTACTTC
.	TRBJ2-1	TRBV5-1	TRBD1	CASSQGTVSSYNEQFF	TGCGCCAGCAGCCAAGGGACAGTAAGTTCCTACAATGAGCAGTTCTTC
.	TRBJ2-7	TRBV4-1	.	CASSQERGGYEQYF	TGCGCCAGCAGCCAAGAGCGGGGAGGCTACGAGCAGTACTTC
.	TRBJ2-7	TRBV27	TRBD1	CASSLDWTGKPYEQYF	TGTGCCAGCAGTTTAGACTGGACAGGGAAGCCCTACGAGCAGTACTTC
.	TRBJ2-1	TRBV29-1	.	CSVFNNEQFF	TGCAGCGTTTTTAACAATGAGCAGTTCTTC
.	TRBJ1-2	TRBV27	TRBD1	CASSLDRANYGYTF	TGTGCCAGCAGTTTGGACAGGGCTAACTATGGCTACACCTTC
.	TRBJ2-3	TRBV15	.	CATSRVSGSSTDTQYF	TGTGCCACCAGCAGAGTATCCGGATCTAGCACAGATACGCAGTATTTT
few	TRBJ2-3	TRBV27	.	CASQLGGGTDTQYF	TGTGCCAGCCAGTTGGGAGGTGGTACAGATACGCAGTATTTT
once	TRBJ1-2	TRBV28	.	CASTIVQGGYGYTF	TGTGCCAGCACCATAGTACAGGGAGGCTATGGCTACACCTTC
.	TRBJ1-2	TRBV6-5	TRBD1	CASSYGQGNYGYTF	TGTGCCAGCAGTTATGGACAGGGGAACTATGGCTACACCTTC
.	TRBJ2-7	TRBV27	TRBD1	CASSLTGGLVGLYF	TGTGCCAGCAGTCTAACAGGGGGTCTCGTTGGGTTGTACTTC
.	TRBJ2-3	TRBV4-3	.	CASSQDRGRTDTQYF	TGCGCCAGCAGCCAAGACCGGGGGAGAACAGATACGCAGTATTTT
.	TRBJ2-2	TRBV7-2	.	CASSLGALASFPGELFF	TGTGCCAGCAGCTTAGGCGCGCTAGCGAGTTTCCCCGGGGAGCTGTTTTTT
.	TRBJ2-7	TRBV18	.	CASSPLADGSYEQYF	TGTGCCAGCTCACCATTGGCAGACGGGTCCTACGAGCAGTACTTC
.	TRBJ1-2	TRBV20-1	.	CSASRENYGYTF	TGCAGTGCTAGTCGGGAGAACTATGGCTACACCTTC
once	TRBJ1-4	TRBV11-3	.	CASSLDSWAQDEKLFF	TGTGCCAGCAGCTTAGACTCCTGGGCCCAGGACGAAAAACTGTTTTTT